The present entry profiles one TCR beta chain with its context. Its antigen is undetermined. This table comes from immunoSEQ multiplex PCR, and its TCRdb copy is limited to in-frame clones, with some not included. The profile covers 65,000 to 80,000 clones, with 86% appearing a single time and over 1.5% taken by the ten largest. The data were obtained in a study of OX40 agonist ivuxolimab in advanced cancers. The CDR3 loop spans 14 amino acids. Looked up from germline, CDR1 is LGHNA and CDR2 is YSLEER. V lost 1 base and J lost 7, with 14 bases in between. Study findings and constraints: CD8+ T cells showed, on average, more clonal expansion than CD4+ cells. Researchers did not determine the expanded peripheral T cells' antigen specificity.

The rearrangement joins TRBV4-3 to TRBJ2-7; D remains ambiguous. Here the sequenced sample was CD4+ or CD8+ T cells sorted from blood, taken in a trial of the OX40 agonist ivuxolimab. The sequence was obtained from an adult with an advanced solid tumor such as melanoma, head and neck, liver or kidney cancer. CDR3 sequence reads: CASSQVVGPMEQYF. The CDR3 DNA sequence: TGCGCCAGCAGCCAAGTGGTCGGGCCCATGGAGCAGTACTTC.